Below, 22 T cell receptor beta chains from the same sample are listed, as sequenced in a study of blood T cells in healthy people across ages. Next came a second PCR, run for about 6 to 11 cycles, which used a sample-barcoded 5' primer along with a J-beta primer mix. TCRdb re-analysed the 5' RACE reads in MiXCR, keeping a single row per CDR3 protein. The sample includes hundreds of thousands of distinct CDR3 sequences, around 40% of them seen just once. Material for sequencing was blood. The receptors stem from a woman aged 55-69 years in good health.

The chain carries TRBV7-9 and TRBJ1-2, with unresolved D. Germline CDR1 and CDR2: SEHNR and FQNEAQ (reference sequence). Trimming stripped 7 bases from V and 0 bases from J, with 6 bases between. The CDR3 length is 12 residues. The CDR3 here is CASTESNYGYTF. The DNA of the CDR3 is TGTGCCAGCACAGAGTCTAACTATGGCTACACCTTC.

The table lists this clonotype with a few counts. The chain recombines TRBV20-1 with TRBJ1-2; D might be TRBD1 (6 bases). This CDR3 is 11 amino acids long. Germline values: CDR1 DFQATT, CDR2 SNEGSKA (reference sequence). The ends were cut back, 3 bases at V and 6 bases at J, with 8 bases in the middle. CDR3 DNA sequence: TGCAGTGCTAGGGGGGCGAATGGCTACACCTTC. This encodes CSARGANGYTF.

This clonotype was recorded many times. This sequence joins TRBV6-2 or TRBV6-3 and TRBJ2-5, with D possibly TRBD1 on 7 matching bases. The CDR3 runs 15 residues. The germline CDR1 and CDR2 sequences are MNHEY and SVGEGT. The V and J ends lost 2 bases and 2 bases respectively, with 12 bases between them. The CDR3 spells CASSYAGTAQETQYF. The CDR3 coding sequence is TGTGCCAGCAGTTACGCGGGGACAGCTCAAGAGACCCAGTACTTC.

About this clonotype itself: Possible read error: a much larger clone is one base away. The J gene is TRBJ2-7, the V gene TRBV10-3; the D call may be TRBD1 or TRBD2 (5 bases each). V was cut by 4 bases and J by 12 bases, with 16 bases left in between. Germline values: CDR1 ENHRY, CDR2 SYGVKD. CDR3 size: 12 residues. The CDR3 DNA sequence: TGTGCCATCAGTGGGGGACCGCTGACCCGGTACTTC. Its protein is CAISGGPLTRYF.

The gene calls are TRBV5-1 and TRBJ2-5; D gene uncertain. Trimming shortened V by 8 bases and J by 2 bases, and 1 base separated the two germline ends. This CDR3 has 9 amino acids. Germline CDR1 and CDR2: SGHRS and YFSETQ. The chain's CDR3 is CARQETQYF. The CDR3 DNA sequence: TGCGCCAGACAAGAGACCCAGTACTTC.

This sequence joins TRBV10-3 and TRBJ2-5; 8 bases line up with TRBD1. The V gene's germline CDR1 is ENHRY and CDR2 SYGVKD. J lost 2 bases, V lost 6 bases, and 5 bases had no gene match. This CDR3 has 14 residues. Here the CDR3 DNA reads TGTGCCATCAGCCCCGGGACAGGTCAAGAGACCCAGTACTTC. Encoded protein: CAISPGTGQETQYF.

This clonotype was seen a handful of times. This sequence joins TRBV11-2 and TRBJ2-3; 15 nucleotides agree with TRBD2. Trimming took 1 base from V and 4 from J; bases not matched to a gene: 3. This CDR3 has 17 residues. Germline CDR1 reads SGHAT; CDR2 reads FQNNGV. DNA of the CDR3: TGTGCCAGCAGCTTAGGGACTAGCGGGAGGGACCCAGATACGCAGTATTTT. Amino acid sequence: CASSLGTSGRDPDTQYF.

This chain uses TRBV12-3 or TRBV12-4 with TRBJ1-2; 7 bases are a match to TRBD1. The CDR3 is made up of 13 amino acids. The J segment lost 6 bases and the V segment lost 3 bases, leaving 4 bases of the junction unmatched. The CDR3, as DNA: TGTGCCAGCAGTTTCGGGACAGTCAATGGCTACACCTTC. Protein product: CASSFGTVNGYTF.

J is TRBJ1-4 and V is TRBV3-1; TRBD1 is a possible D gene (6 bases). Per the germline V gene, CDR1 is LGHDT and CDR2 is YNNKEL (reference sequence). Trimming removed 5 bases at V and 6 bases at J, with 16 bases between. The CDR3 is 15 residues long. The chain's CDR3 is CASSFFQQGYEKLFF. For the CDR3, the DNA is TGTGCCAGCAGCTTCTTTCAACAGGGATATGAAAAACTGTTTTTT.

The rearrangement joins TRBV7-9 to TRBJ1-2; D perhaps matches TRBD1 (5 bases). Germline V gene data show CDR1 as SEHNR and CDR2 as FQNEAQ (reference sequence). The CDR3 length is 14 residues. Trimming left V 5 bases short and J 5 bases short, with 15 bases between. CDR3 in amino acids: CASSGGTSKYGYTF. The CDR3 bases are TGTGCCAGCAGCGGGGGGACTTCCAAATATGGCTACACCTTC.

The chain recombines TRBV18 with TRBJ1-2; the D gene is possibly TRBD1 (5 bases). This CDR3 region has 16 residues. The germline V gene has CDR1 KGHSH and CDR2 LQKENI. With 3 bases removed from V and 6 bases from J, the gap between germline ends came to 20 bases. DNA of the CDR3: TGTGCCAGCTCACCCTCACCGGGCAGGGAGTTTGATGGCTACACCTTC. Its translation is CASSPSPGREFDGYTF.

This clonotype showed up just a few times. The chain recombines TRBV12-3 or TRBV12-4 with TRBJ1-1; D remains unclear. CDR3 length: 15 amino acids. The ends were cut back, 7 bases at V and 0 bases at J, with 15 bases in the middle. The CDR3 nucleotides are TGTGCCAGCATCCTTGACGGACGGATGAACACTGAAGCTTTCTTT. It is translated as CASILDGRMNTEAFF.

The chain recombines TRBV20-1 with TRBJ2-7, with D unresolved. Gene TRBJ2-5 matches the end of the DNA better, so the J call may be wrong. In germline, CDR1 is DFQATT, CDR2 SNEGSKA (reference sequence). The CDR3 has 12 residues. CDR3 loop: CSASAVSETQYF. CDR3 in DNA: TGCAGTGCTAGCGCTGTTTCAGAGACCCAGTACTTC.

The chain has TRBV2 and TRBJ1-2; no firm D call. CDR3 length: 14 residues. Trimming took off 2 bases at V and 2 bases at J, with 9 bases between the two ends. The V gene's germline CDR1 is SNHLY and CDR2 FYNNEI. CDR3 loop: CASSESGGNYGYTF. The CDR3 DNA reads as TGTGCCAGCAGTGAATCGGGAGGAAACTATGGCTACACCTTC.

The J gene is TRBJ2-1, the V gene TRBV11-2; 10 bases align to TRBD2. From germline, CDR1 is SGHAT and CDR2 FQNNGV. The CDR3 consists of 19 residues. V was pared by 5 bases and J by 13 bases, with 26 bases of the junction left unmatched. CDR3 region: CASSPPGDLAGVGQETQFF. The DNA of the CDR3 is TGTGCCAGCAGCCCCCCTGGGGATCTAGCGGGAGTAGGCCAAGAGACCCAGTTCTTC.

The V call is TRBV20-1, the J call TRBJ2-7; D unclear. There are 14 residues in the CDR3. Trimming left V 3 bases short and J 4 bases short, with 16 bases between. Germline V gives CDR1 DFQATT, CDR2 SNEGSKA (reference sequence). DNA for the CDR3: TGCAGTGCTAGGCTGGGCCCTCCCCAGTACGAGCAGTACTTC. Amino acids: CSARLGPPQYEQYF.

This clonotype came up a few times. This chain joins TRBV21-1 and TRBJ2-1; the table assigns TRBD1, which was not confirmed against the DNA. TRBV21-1 counts as a pseudogene. The CDR3 runs to 13 residues. CDR3 residues: CASSKSGGGEQFF. The CDR3 bases are TGTGCCAGCAGCAAATCAGGTGGGGGTGAGCAGTTCTTC.

This clonotype was seen only a few times. The chain carries TRBV18 and TRBJ1-2, with D unclear. Germline assignment: CDR1 KGHSH and CDR2 LQKENI. V was pared by 0 bases and J by 6 bases, with 17 bases between. The CDR3 is made up of 16 amino acids. CDR3 in amino acids: CASSPPGDSLGNGYTF. The CDR3 coding sequence is TGTGCCAGCTCACCACCAGGCGATTCCTTAGGGAATGGCTACACCTTC.

This clonotype has a count of ten or more. The chain combines TRBV20-1 with TRBJ2-4; 8 nucleotides match TRBD1. CDR3 length: 12 residues. CDR1 is DFQATT and CDR2 is SNEGSKA in the germline V gene (reference sequence). Trimming removed 5 bases from V and 5 bases from J; junction bases left unmatched: 2. In DNA form, the CDR3 reads TGCAGTGCTCGGACAGGGCAAAACATTCAGTACTTC. As protein: CSARTGQNIQYF.

V is TRBV3-1 and J is TRBJ2-2; TRBD1 matches at 9 bases. The CDR3 is 16 residues long. Losses at the gene ends were 4 bases for V and 7 bases for J; bases not matched to a gene: 10. Germline CDR1 is LGHDT and CDR2 is YNNKEL (reference sequence). The CDR3 DNA reads as TGTGCCAGCAGCCCCTCGACAGGGGGAGCGGGCGGGGAGCTGTTTTTT. Amino acid sequence: CASSPSTGGAGGELFF.

The chain recombines TRBV12-3 or TRBV12-4 with TRBJ2-3, with 10 positions matching TRBD2. The CDR3 runs 16 residues. The trim removed 6 bases at V and 2 bases at J, leaving 8 bases unmatched. This CDR3 is CASRLRTSGYTDTQYF. In nucleotides, the CDR3 is TGTGCCAGCAGGCTGAGGACTAGCGGATACACAGATACGCAGTATTTT.

This clonotype was observed a handful of times. This chain joins TRBV3-1 and TRBJ1-2; D remains unclear. Germline-derived CDR1 and CDR2 are LGHDT and YNNKEL (reference sequence). V lost 1 base and J lost 7, with 13 bases in between. This CDR3 region has 14 residues. This chain's CDR3 is CASSQGVGRGGYTF. DNA for the CDR3: TGTGCCAGCAGCCAAGGGGTAGGGCGCGGTGGCTACACCTTC.